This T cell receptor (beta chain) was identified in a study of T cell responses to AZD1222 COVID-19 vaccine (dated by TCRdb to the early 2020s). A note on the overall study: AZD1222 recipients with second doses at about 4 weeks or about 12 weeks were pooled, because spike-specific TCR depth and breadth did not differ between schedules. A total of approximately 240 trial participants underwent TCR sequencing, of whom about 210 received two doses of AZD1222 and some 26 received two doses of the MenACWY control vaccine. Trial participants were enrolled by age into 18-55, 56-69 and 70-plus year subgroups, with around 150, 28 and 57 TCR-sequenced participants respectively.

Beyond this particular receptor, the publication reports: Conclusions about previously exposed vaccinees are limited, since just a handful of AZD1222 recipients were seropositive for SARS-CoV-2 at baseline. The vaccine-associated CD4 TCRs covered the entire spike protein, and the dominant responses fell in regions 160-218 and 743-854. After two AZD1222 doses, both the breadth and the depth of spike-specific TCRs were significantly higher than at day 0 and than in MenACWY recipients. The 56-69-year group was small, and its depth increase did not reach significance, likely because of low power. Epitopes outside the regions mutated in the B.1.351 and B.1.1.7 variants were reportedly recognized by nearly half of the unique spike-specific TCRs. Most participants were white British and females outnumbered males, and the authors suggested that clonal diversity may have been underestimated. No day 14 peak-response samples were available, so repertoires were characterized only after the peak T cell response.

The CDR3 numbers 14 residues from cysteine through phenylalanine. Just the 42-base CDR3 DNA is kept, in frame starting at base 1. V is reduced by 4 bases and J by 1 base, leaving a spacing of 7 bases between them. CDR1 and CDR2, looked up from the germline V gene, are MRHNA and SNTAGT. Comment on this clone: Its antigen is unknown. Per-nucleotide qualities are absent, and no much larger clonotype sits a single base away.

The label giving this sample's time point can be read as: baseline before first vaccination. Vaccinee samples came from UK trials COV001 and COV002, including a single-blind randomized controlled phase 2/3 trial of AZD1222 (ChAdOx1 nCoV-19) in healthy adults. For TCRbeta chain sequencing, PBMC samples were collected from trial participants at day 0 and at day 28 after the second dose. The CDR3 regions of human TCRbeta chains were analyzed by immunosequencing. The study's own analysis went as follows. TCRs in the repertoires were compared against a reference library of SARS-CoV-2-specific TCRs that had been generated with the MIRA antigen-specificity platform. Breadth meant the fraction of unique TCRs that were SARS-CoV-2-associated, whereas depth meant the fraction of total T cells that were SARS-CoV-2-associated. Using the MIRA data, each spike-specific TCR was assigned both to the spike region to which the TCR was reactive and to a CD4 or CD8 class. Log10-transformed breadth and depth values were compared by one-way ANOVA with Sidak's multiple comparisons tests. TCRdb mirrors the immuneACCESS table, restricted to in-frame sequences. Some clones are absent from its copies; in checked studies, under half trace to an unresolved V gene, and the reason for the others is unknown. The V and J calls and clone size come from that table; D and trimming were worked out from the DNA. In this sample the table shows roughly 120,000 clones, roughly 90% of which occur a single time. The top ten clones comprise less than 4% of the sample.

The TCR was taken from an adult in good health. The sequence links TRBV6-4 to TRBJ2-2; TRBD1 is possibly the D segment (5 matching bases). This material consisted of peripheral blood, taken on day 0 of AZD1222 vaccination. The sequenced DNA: TGTGCCAGCAGTGTCGACAGGAACACCGGGGAGCTGTTTTTT. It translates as CASSVDRNTGELFF.